Sequencing of this T cell receptor beta chain was carried out in a study of blood T cells in healthy people across ages. Study observations and caveats: Per million T cells, the diversity of TCR beta decreased roughly linearly as age advanced.

Germline lookup yields CDR1 SEHNR and CDR2 FQNEAQ (reference sequence). V shed 3 bases and J shed 6 bases, with 12 bases lying between them. The CDR3 contains 13 residues. The authors ran a second PCR of about 7 to 11 cycles using a sample-barcoded 5' primer and a J-beta primer mix. Each sample provided no less than 2.5 million CDR3-containing paired-end reads. TCRdb re-called the 5' RACE reads through MiXCR, storing one row per CDR3 protein. The table records some 560,000 distinct CDR3 sequences, about 27% of them present only once. This clonotype was recorded a few times. The target antigen is unknown. These data are also associated with another study on T cells of mothers and their children.

V is TRBV7-9 and J is TRBJ2-7; D gene unclear. This clonotype originated in a boy aged 2 to 9 in good health. Sequenced input: blood. The CDR3 DNA reads as TGTGCCAGCAGCTTCCAGACGGATCCCGAGCAGTACTTC. Translating it yields CASSFQTDPEQYF.